Below, 32 T cell receptor beta chains from the same sample are listed, as sequenced in a study of blood T cells in healthy people across ages. Using a J-beta primer mix together with a sample-barcoded 5' primer, a second PCR was run for roughly 6 to 12 cycles. TCRdb re-analysed the 5' RACE reads in MiXCR, keeping a single row per CDR3 protein. The table lists about 1.6 million distinct CDR3 sequences, about 35% of them singletons. Input material: blood. These receptors came from a woman aged 30 to 39 in good health.

V gene TRBV13 combines with J gene TRBJ1-2; D not resolved. The germline gives CDR1 PRHDT, CDR2 FYEKMQ (reference sequence). V was pared by 7 bases and J by 1 base, with 10 bases between. The CDR3 spans 13 residues. The CDR3 protein is CASTRTGNYGYTF. CDR3 in DNA: TGTGCCAGCACCCGGACCGGTAACTATGGCTACACCTTC.

The sample holds a few counts of this clonotype. V usage is TRBV12-3 or TRBV12-4 and J usage is TRBJ1-4; D is ambiguous. V was pared by 5 bases and J by 7 bases, with 17 bases between. The CDR3 is 15 residues long. CDR3 protein: CASSHRVLRGEKLFF. The CDR3 DNA follows: TGTGCCAGCAGTCACCGGGTTTTGCGGGGTGAAAAACTGTTTTTT.

A note on this clonotype: Germline and junction disagree at one end, which may indicate a read error. The chain is built from TRBV11-2 and TRBJ1-2; D may be TRBD1 (6 bases). The CDR3 runs 14 residues. CDR1 and CDR2 from the germline V gene are SGHAT and FQNNGV. The CDR3 bases are TGTGCCAGCAGCTTAGAAAGGACAGCCTATGGCTGCACCTTC. Amino acid sequence: CASSLERTAYGCTF.

This chain links TRBV12-3 or TRBV12-4 with TRBJ2-3; 7 bases agree with TRBD2. With 2 bases clipped from V and 5 bases from J, the junction kept 7 bases outside the gene matches. This CDR3 comprises 15 residues. The DNA of the CDR3 is TGTGCCAGCAGTTTATTCGCGGGAGTGGGAGATACGCAGTATTTT. It codes for CASSLFAGVGDTQYF.

The V call is TRBV6-1, the J call TRBJ2-7; D unclear. Germline CDR1 MNHNS, CDR2 SASEGT. Trimming shortened V by 0 bases and J by 5 bases, and 14 bases separated the two germline ends. The length of the CDR3 is 15 residues. Here the CDR3 reads CASSEALLQRNEQYF. CDR3 sequence (DNA): TGTGCCAGCAGTGAAGCGCTTCTCCAACGGAACGAGCAGTACTTC.

V usage is TRBV28 and J usage is TRBJ2-3; 8 bases match TRBD2. The CDR3 spans 17 residues. Looked up from germline, CDR1 is MDHEN and CDR2 is SYDVKM. V shed 7 bases, J shed 3 bases, and the junction held 15 bases outside the gene matches. CDR3 sequence reads: CASMEAGRAASTDTQYF. In DNA form, the CDR3 reads TGTGCCAGCATGGAGGCCGGGAGGGCCGCGTCGACAGATACGCAGTATTTT.

The chain employs TRBV20-1 and TRBJ2-3; D might be TRBD1 or TRBD2, each matching 5 bases. CDR3 length: 15 amino acids. Trimming pared 3 bases from V and 3 bases from J, leaving 16 bases between. Germline CDR1 is DFQATT and CDR2 is SNEGSKA (reference sequence). The CDR3 loop is CSARYRDDGTDTQYF. For the CDR3, the DNA is TGCAGTGCTAGGTATCGGGACGATGGTACAGATACGCAGTATTTT.

The chain carries TRBV9 and TRBJ2-5, with D perhaps TRBD2 (6 bases). CDR1 is SGDLS, CDR2 YYNGEE, per germline. This CDR3 spans 17 amino acids. The V end lost 4 bases, the J end lost 1 base, and 20 bases lay between the germline ends. CDR3 in amino acids: CASSLGLEGGPQETQYF. CDR3 sequence (DNA): TGTGCCAGCAGCCTGGGGTTGGAGGGAGGTCCCCAAGAGACCCAGTACTTC. The variable domain in full, with the rest retrieved from reference TRBV9 and TRBJ2-5, is DSGVTQTPKHLITATGQRVTLRCSPRSGDLSVYWYQQSLDQGLQFLIQYYNGEERAKGNILERFSAQQFPDLHSELNLSSLELGDSALYFCASSLGLEGGPQETQYFGPGTRLLVL.

V usage is TRBV29-1 and J usage is TRBJ2-3; 12 bases map to TRBD2. Looked up from germline, CDR1 is SQVTM and CDR2 is ANQGSEA. The CDR3 totals 15 residues. The V and J ends lost 8 bases and 6 bases, in that order; junction bases with no gene match: 12. Written as DNA, the CDR3 is TGCAGCCATACACTAGCGGGGGGCCCCAGGGATACGCAGTATTTT. It yields the protein CSHTLAGGPRDTQYF.

The chain recombines TRBV5-1 with TRBJ2-1, with D possibly TRBD2 on 6 matching bases. Trimming cost V 3 bases and J 8 bases, with 12 bases left between them. The CDR3 runs to 13 residues. Germline V gene lookup returns CDR1 SGHRS and CDR2 YFSETQ. CDR3 sequence: CASSSIREYEQFF. The CDR3 region has the DNA TGCGCCAGCAGCTCGATACGGGAGTATGAGCAGTTCTTC.

This clonotype was detected only a few times. The chain recombines TRBV20-1 with TRBJ1-4; a possible D gene is TRBD1 (6 bases). The CDR3 covers 13 residues. The germline V gene has CDR1 DFQATT and CDR2 SNEGSKA (reference sequence). The CDR3 sequence: CTSPGQGTEKLFF. CDR3 coding DNA: TGCACCTCTCCAGGGCAGGGGACGGAAAAACTGTTTTTT.

This clonotype was detected ten times or more. The V gene is TRBV4-1, the J gene TRBJ1-2; a possible D gene is TRBD1 (6 bases). Germline lookup yields CDR1 MGHRA and CDR2 YSYEKL. The CDR3 is 15 amino acids. V was trimmed by 1 base and J by 8 bases, leaving 17 bases between them. The CDR3 DNA reads TGCGCCAGCAGCCAAGTGACCGCAGGGGAAACCGGCTACACCTTC. It codes for CASSQVTAGETGYTF.

The chain uses TRBV5-1 and TRBJ1-2; TRBD1 matches at 7 bases. The V and J ends lost 1 base and 2 bases, in that order; junction bases with no gene match: 5. Looked up from germline, CDR1 is SGHRS and CDR2 is YFSETQ. The CDR3 sequence is 15 residues long. The CDR3 region has the DNA TGCGCCAGCAGCTTGACGGGCAGGGGGAACTATGGCTACACCTTC. This translates into CASSLTGRGNYGYTF.

This clonotype was counted ten times or more. The V gene is TRBV29-1, the J gene TRBJ2-7; D is possibly TRBD1 (5 bases). The CDR3 extends over 12 amino acids. V gave up 4 bases and J gave up 7 bases, with 14 bases separating them. The germline CDR1 and CDR2 sequences are SQVTM and ANQGSEA. CDR3 loop: CSVVSRVREQYF. For the CDR3, the DNA is TGCAGCGTTGTAAGCAGGGTTAGGGAGCAGTACTTC.

The V and J genes are TRBV6-5 and TRBJ1-2; 7 positions agree with TRBD1. The CDR3 has 15 residues. The J segment lost 2 bases and the V segment lost 6 bases, leaving 9 bases of the junction unmatched. Germline CDR1 and CDR2: MNHEY and SVGAGI. CDR3 residues: CASSLRQGLNYGYTF. The DNA of the CDR3 is TGTGCCAGCAGCTTAAGACAGGGTTTGAACTATGGCTACACCTTC.

The rearrangement joins TRBV20-1 to TRBJ2-3, with D unresolved. This CDR3 contains 14 residues. V lost 3 bases and J 0 bases, leaving 10 bases between the germline ends. Germline assignment: CDR1 DFQATT and CDR2 SNEGSKA (reference sequence). The CDR3: CSARVDTSTDTQYF. In DNA, the CDR3 is TGCAGTGCTAGGGTAGACACTAGCACAGATACGCAGTATTTT.

The rearrangement uses TRBV20-1 and TRBJ1-2; D is undetermined. Germline values: CDR1 DFQATT, CDR2 SNEGSKA (reference sequence). The CDR3 extends over 11 amino acids. Trimming left V 5 bases short and J 8 bases short, with 12 bases between. For the CDR3, the DNA is TGCAGTGCTTCACGCTACACGGGCTACACCTTC. Its protein is CSASRYTGYTF.

This clonotype was detected only a few times. This chain connects TRBV7-9 to TRBJ1-2, with unresolved D. The CDR3 is 16 amino acids. Germline CDR1 SEHNR, CDR2 FQNEAQ (reference sequence). Deletions cut 1 base from V and 8 bases from J, with 20 bases between. DNA for the CDR3: TGTGCCAGCAGCTTAGTATCGGGGTATCAGACGGAAGGCTACACCTTC. Amino acid sequence: CASSLVSGYQTEGYTF. The complete variable domain, with remaining parts taken from reference TRBV7-9 and TRBJ1-2, reads DTGVSQNPRHKITKRGQNVTFRCDPISEHNRLYWYRQTLGQGPEFLTYFQNEAQLEKSRLLSDRFSAERPKGSFSTLEIQRTEQGDSAMYLCASSLVSGYQTEGYTFGSGTRLTVV.

The chain couples TRBV7-3 to TRBJ2-2; TRBD2 matches at 9 bases. This CDR3 contains 14 residues. With 4 bases clipped from V and 7 bases from J, the junction kept 4 bases outside the gene matches. Germline V gene sequence: CDR1 SGHTA, CDR2 FQGTGA. The CDR3 nucleotides are TGTGCCAGCAGCTCGGGACTAGCCAACGGGGAGCTGTTTTTT. Amino acid sequence: CASSSGLANGELFF.

This chain links TRBV20-1 with TRBJ2-5, with 7 bases that match TRBD1. The length of the CDR3 is 15 residues. CDR1 is DFQATT, CDR2 SNEGSKA, per germline (reference sequence). V was pared by 5 bases and J by 5 bases, with 14 bases of the junction left unmatched. CDR3 amino acids: CSARIRQGVGETQYF. CDR3 nucleotides: TGCAGTGCTCGAATTAGACAGGGAGTGGGGGAGACCCAGTACTTC.

This clonotype was seen a handful of times. The rearrangement uses TRBV12-3 or TRBV12-4 and TRBJ2-7, with D perhaps matching TRBD1 or TRBD2 (5 bases each). V was shortened by 6 bases and J by 2 bases, with 14 bases between the two germline ends. There are 14 residues in the CDR3. The CDR3 coding sequence is TGTGCCAGCAGCCTCCGGGACGGAGCCTACGAGCAGTACTTC. Translating gives CASSLRDGAYEQYF.

This clonotype was counted a few times. The chain couples TRBV7-2 to TRBJ1-4; D is perhaps TRBD1 (6 bases). The CDR3 consists of 15 residues. Germline values: CDR1 SGHTA, CDR2 FQGNSA. Trimming cost V 2 bases and J 6 bases, with 13 bases left between them. CDR3 amino acids: CASSLYQGMYEKLFF. The CDR3 nucleotides read TGTGCCAGCAGCTTATATCAGGGGATGTATGAAAAACTGTTTTTT.

This clonotype appeared a single time. The chain couples TRBV3-1 to TRBJ2-1, with 8 bases lining up with TRBD1. The germline V gene encodes CDR1 LGHDT and CDR2 YNNKEL (reference sequence). The J segment lost 8 bases and the V segment lost 2 bases, leaving 2 bases of the junction unmatched. The CDR3 loop spans 13 amino acids. The CDR3 sequence is CASSQHRGYEQFF. Written as DNA, the CDR3 is TGTGCCAGCAGCCAACACAGGGGGTATGAGCAGTTCTTC.

This clonotype came up a few times. This chain links TRBV29-1 with TRBJ2-5; 8 bases agree with TRBD2. After removal of 1 base from V and 11 bases from J, the junction contained 18 bases not matched to a gene. The CDR3 length is 16 residues. Germline CDR1 and CDR2: SQVTM and ANQGSEA. The CDR3 region is CSVEGASGRIQGEQYF. The CDR3 DNA sequence: TGCAGCGTTGAAGGGGCTAGCGGGCGCATTCAGGGTGAGCAGTACTTC.

The chain carries TRBV7-8 and TRBJ2-7, with D possibly matching TRBD1 (5 bases). Judging by the DNA end, TRBJ2-4 fits better; the J call may be wrong. In germline, CDR1 is SGHVS, CDR2 FQNEAQ. The CDR3 is 16 amino acids. CDR3 nucleotides: TGTGCCAGCAGCTTAGTATCAGGGATGGGCAAAAACATTCAGTACTTC. Amino acids: CASSLVSGMGKNIQYF.

The V and J genes are TRBV28 and TRBJ2-1; D uncertain. Per the germline V gene, CDR1 is MDHEN and CDR2 is SYDVKM. Trimming shortened V by 4 bases and J by 3 bases, and 16 bases separated the two germline ends. The CDR3 has 16 amino acids. The CDR3 protein is CASSSVSAPVYNEQFF. CDR3 DNA sequence: TGTGCCAGCAGTTCGGTCAGCGCACCGGTCTACAATGAGCAGTTCTTC.

The V and J genes are TRBV27 and TRBJ1-6; possibly TRBD1 for D (6 bases). V gave up 6 bases and J gave up 7 bases, with 16 bases separating them. There are 15 residues in the CDR3. CDR1 and CDR2 (germline): MNHEY, SMNVEV (reference sequence). The CDR3: CASSPSGGRNSPLHF. The CDR3 nucleotides are TGTGCCAGCAGCCCTAGCGGGGGGCGAAATTCACCCCTCCACTTT.

This clonotype was detected many times. V is TRBV4-1 and J is TRBJ2-5; 11 nucleotides line up with TRBD2. The CDR3 length is 13 residues. V shed 6 bases and J 4 bases; nucleotides not matched to a gene: 1. CDR1 is MGHRA, CDR2 YSYEKL, per germline. The CDR3, as DNA: TGCGCCAGCAGGGGACTAGCGGTAGAGACCCAGTACTTC. This codes for CASRGLAVETQYF.

V is TRBV12-1 and J is TRBJ1-1. TRBV12-1 is tagged as a pseudogene. The CDR3 loop spans 14 amino acids. The CDR3 nucleotides are TGTGCCAGCAGCTTTGATACCCATAAGGTCGAAGCTTTCTTT. Its translation is CASSFDTHKVEAFF.

This clonotype occurred a few times. The chain carries TRBV5-1 and TRBJ1-2, with 11 bases identical to TRBD1. The germline V gene has CDR1 SGHRS and CDR2 YFSETQ. Trimming took 1 base from V and 6 from J; bases not matched to a gene: 5. This CDR3 has 15 residues. CDR3: CASSLMDRGLDGYTF. The CDR3 DNA sequence: TGCGCCAGCAGCTTGATGGACAGGGGGCTCGATGGCTACACCTTC.

The chain employs TRBV29-1 and TRBJ2-1; D gene ambiguous. Germline loops: CDR1 SQVTM, CDR2 ANQGSEA. The CDR3 consists of 15 residues. V was clipped by 6 bases and J by 4 bases, with 19 bases between them. The CDR3 DNA sequence: TGCAGCGTAGATCCTGGCAAACGGAAATACAATGAGCAGTTCTTC. It translates to CSVDPGKRKYNEQFF.

The table lists this clonotype with a few counts. V usage is TRBV13 and J usage is TRBJ1-1; 9 nucleotides match TRBD1. After removal of 3 bases from V and 6 bases from J, the junction contained 5 bases not matched to a gene. Germline V gives CDR1 PRHDT, CDR2 FYEKMQ (reference sequence). The CDR3 totals 14 residues. CDR3 sequence (DNA): TGTGCCAGCAGCTTGGGACAGGGAGGGTCTGAAGCTTTCTTT. This encodes CASSLGQGGSEAFF.